A single count supports the clone carrying this T cell receptor beta chain. TCRdb's table, derived via immunoSEQ multiplex PCR, lists solely in-frame clones and lacks some. The table lists tens of thousands of clones, 90% to 95% of them singletons. The entry originates in a study of cytomegalovirus exposure and HLA in healthy donors. Study in general: The same platform as the approximately 640 first-cohort repertoires was used for the 110 or so validation repertoires, a later analysis reported.

CDR1 SGHRS and CDR2 YFSETQ come from the germline V gene. Trimming stripped 5 bases from V and 5 bases from J, with 8 bases between. The length of the CDR3 is 12 residues. The sample taken for sequencing was PBMCs. The clonotype originates from a young man in good health and CMV-seronegative. This chain connects TRBV5-1 to TRBJ2-1, with D maybe TRBD1 (6 bases). DNA for the CDR3: TGCGCCAGCAGGCGGACAGACAATGAGCAGTTCTTC. It yields the protein CASRRTDNEQFF. Full variable domain (missing parts from reference TRBV5-1 and TRBJ2-1): KAGVTQTPRYLIKTRGQQVTLSCSPISGHRSVSWYQQTPGQGLQFLFEYFSETQRNKGNFPGRFSGRQFSNSRSEMNVSTLELGDSALYLCASRRTDNEQFFGPGTRLTVL.